What follows describes a single TCR beta chain. What it binds is unknown. TCRdb fed the 5' RACE reads into MiXCR, producing one record per CDR3 protein. The sample has 450,000 or so distinct CDR3 sequences, about 20% seen once. This sample was included in a study of T-cell memory formation after mild COVID-19. Turning to the study itself: Each donor largely had its own TCR clusters.

Study conclusions and caveats: Cross-reactive memory appears to have joined, as suggested by some responding clones showing up in pre-infection memory.

The V gene end was trimmed by 4 bases and the J gene end by 4 bases; junction bases not matched to a gene: 2. This CDR3 comprises 16 residues. The V gene's germline CDR1 is LGHDT and CDR2 YNNKEL (reference sequence). This sequence joins TRBV3-1 and TRBJ2-2, with 14 bases matching TRBD2. Sequenced: PBMCs or a T cell subset sorted from them (not recorded which). The TCR comes from an adult woman who had mild COVID-19 (a few samples of this study predate the infection). Cell type and time point are not known. The CDR3, as DNA: TGTGCCAGCAGCCTCGGGACTAGCGGGAGCACCGGGGAGCTGTTTTTT. It encodes CASSLGTSGSTGELFF.